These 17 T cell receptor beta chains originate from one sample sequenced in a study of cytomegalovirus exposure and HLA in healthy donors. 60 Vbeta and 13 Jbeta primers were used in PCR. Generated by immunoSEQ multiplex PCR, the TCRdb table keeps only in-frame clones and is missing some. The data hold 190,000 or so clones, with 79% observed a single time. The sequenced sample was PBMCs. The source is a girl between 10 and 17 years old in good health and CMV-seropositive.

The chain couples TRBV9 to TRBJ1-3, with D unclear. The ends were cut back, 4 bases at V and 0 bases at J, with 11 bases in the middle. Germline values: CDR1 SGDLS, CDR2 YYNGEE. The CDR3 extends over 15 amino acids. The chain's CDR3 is CASSQLRDSGNTIYF. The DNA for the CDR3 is TGTGCCAGCAGCCAACTGCGGGACTCTGGAAACACCATATATTTT.

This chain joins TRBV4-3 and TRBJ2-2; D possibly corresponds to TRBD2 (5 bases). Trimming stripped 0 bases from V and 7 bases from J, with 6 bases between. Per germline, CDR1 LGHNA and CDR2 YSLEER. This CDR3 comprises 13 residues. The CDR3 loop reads CASSQDRGGELFF. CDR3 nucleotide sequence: TGCGCCAGCAGCCAAGATCGGGGCGGGGAGCTGTTTTTT.

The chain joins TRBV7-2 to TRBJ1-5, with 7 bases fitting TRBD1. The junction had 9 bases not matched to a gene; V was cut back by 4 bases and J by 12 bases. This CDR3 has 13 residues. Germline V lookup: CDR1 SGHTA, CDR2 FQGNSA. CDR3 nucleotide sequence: TGTGCCAGCAGCTCCAGACAGGGTGATATCCAGCATTTT. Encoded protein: CASSSRQGDIQHF.

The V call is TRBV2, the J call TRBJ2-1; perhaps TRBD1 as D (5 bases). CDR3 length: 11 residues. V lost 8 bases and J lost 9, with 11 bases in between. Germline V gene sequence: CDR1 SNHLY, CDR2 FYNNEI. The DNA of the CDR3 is TGTGCCAGCCGGAGAACAGGTGAGCAGTTCTTC. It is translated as CASRRTGEQFF.

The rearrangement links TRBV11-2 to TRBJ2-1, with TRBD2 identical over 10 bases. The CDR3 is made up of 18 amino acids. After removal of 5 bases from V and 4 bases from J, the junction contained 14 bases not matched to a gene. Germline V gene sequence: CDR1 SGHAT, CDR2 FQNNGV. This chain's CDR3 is CASSRPGASGGGYNEQFF. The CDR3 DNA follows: TGTGCCAGCAGCCGGCCGGGGGCGAGCGGGGGGGGGTACAATGAGCAGTTCTTC.

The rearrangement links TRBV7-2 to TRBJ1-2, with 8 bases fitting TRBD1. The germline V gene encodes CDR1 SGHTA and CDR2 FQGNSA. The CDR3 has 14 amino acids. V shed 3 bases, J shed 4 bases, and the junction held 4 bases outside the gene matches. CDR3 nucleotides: TGTGCCAGCAGCTTTGGACAGGGCCCCTATGGCTACACCTTC. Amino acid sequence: CASSFGQGPYGYTF.

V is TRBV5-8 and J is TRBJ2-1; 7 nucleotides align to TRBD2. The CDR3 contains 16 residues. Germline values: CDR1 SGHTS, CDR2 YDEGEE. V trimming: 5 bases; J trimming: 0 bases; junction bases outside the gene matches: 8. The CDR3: CASSPTERDSYNEQFF. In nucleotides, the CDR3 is TGTGCCAGCAGTCCCACGGAGCGGGACTCCTACAATGAGCAGTTCTTC.

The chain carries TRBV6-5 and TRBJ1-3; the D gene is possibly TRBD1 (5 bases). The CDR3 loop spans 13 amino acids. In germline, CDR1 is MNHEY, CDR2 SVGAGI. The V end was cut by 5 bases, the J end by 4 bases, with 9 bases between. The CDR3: CASSDRKGNTIYF. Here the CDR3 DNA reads TGTGCCAGCAGTGACAGAAAGGGAAACACCATATATTTT.

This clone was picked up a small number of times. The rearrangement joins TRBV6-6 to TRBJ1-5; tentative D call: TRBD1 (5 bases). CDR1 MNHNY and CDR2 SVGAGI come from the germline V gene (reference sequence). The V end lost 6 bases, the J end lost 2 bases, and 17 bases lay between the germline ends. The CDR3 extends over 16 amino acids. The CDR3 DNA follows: TGTGCCAGCAGCGCGGTCAGGAGGGGTGGCAATCAGCCCCAGCATTTT. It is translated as CASSAVRRGGNQPQHF.

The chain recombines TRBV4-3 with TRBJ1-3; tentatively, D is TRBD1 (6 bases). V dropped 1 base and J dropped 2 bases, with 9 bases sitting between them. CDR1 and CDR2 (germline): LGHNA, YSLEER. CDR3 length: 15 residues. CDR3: CASSQGRGPGNTIYF. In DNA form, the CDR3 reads TGCGCCAGCAGCCAAGGCAGGGGACCTGGAAACACCATATATTTT.

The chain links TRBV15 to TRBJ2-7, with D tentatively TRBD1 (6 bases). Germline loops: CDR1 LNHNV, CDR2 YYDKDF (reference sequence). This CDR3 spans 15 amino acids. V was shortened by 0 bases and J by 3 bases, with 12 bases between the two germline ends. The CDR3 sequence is CATSRDVTGFYEQYF. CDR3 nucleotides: TGTGCCACCAGCAGAGATGTGACAGGCTTCTACGAGCAGTACTTC.

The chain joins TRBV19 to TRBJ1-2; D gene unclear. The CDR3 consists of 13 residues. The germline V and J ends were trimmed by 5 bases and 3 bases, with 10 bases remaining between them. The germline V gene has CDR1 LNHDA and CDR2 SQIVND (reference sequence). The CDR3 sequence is CASSLGRDYGYTF. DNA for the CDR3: TGTGCCAGTAGTTTAGGGAGGGACTATGGCTACACCTTC.

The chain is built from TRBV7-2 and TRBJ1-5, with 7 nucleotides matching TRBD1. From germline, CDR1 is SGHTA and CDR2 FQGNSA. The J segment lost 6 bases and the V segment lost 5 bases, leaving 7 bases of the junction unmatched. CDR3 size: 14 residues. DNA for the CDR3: TGTGCCAGCAGCGACAGGGTCCAAGGTCAGCCCCAGCATTTT. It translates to CASSDRVQGQPQHF.

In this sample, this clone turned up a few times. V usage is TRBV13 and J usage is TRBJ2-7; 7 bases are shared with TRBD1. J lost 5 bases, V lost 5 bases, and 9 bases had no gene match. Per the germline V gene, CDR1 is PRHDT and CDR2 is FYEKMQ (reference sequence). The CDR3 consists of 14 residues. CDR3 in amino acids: CASSPGTAPHEQYF. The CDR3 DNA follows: TGTGCCAGCAGCCCAGGGACAGCCCCCCACGAGCAGTACTTC.

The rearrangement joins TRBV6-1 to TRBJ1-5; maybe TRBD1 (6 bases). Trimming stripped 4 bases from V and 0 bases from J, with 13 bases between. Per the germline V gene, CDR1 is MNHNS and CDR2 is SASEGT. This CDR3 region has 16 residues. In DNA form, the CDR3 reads TGTGCCAGCAGTGTAGAACAGGGTTATAGCAATCAGCCCCAGCATTTT. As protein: CASSVEQGYSNQPQHF.

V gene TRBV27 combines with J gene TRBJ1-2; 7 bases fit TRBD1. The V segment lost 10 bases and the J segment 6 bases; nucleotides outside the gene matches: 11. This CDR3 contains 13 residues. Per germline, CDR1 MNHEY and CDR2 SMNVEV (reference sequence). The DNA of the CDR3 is TGTGCCACGAGACAGGGCGGATTTGATGGCTACACCTTC. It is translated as CATRQGGFDGYTF.

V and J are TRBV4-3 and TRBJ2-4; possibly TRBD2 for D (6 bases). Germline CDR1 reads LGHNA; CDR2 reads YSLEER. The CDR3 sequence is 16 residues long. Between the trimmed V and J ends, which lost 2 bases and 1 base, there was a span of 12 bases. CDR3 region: CASSQHGTQAKNIQYF. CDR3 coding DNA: TGCGCCAGCAGCCAACACGGGACTCAGGCCAAAAACATTCAGTACTTC.